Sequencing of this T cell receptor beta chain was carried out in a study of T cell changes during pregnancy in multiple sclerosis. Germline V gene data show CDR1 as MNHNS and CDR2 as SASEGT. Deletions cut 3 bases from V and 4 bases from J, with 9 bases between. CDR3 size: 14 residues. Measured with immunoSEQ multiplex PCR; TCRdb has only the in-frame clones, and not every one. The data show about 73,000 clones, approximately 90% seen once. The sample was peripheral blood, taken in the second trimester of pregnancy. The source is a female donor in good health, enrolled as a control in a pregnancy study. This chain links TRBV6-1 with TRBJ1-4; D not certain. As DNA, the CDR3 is TGTGCCAGCAGTGACGGCGGGAGTAATGAAAAACTGTTTTTT. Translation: CASSDGGSNEKLFF.